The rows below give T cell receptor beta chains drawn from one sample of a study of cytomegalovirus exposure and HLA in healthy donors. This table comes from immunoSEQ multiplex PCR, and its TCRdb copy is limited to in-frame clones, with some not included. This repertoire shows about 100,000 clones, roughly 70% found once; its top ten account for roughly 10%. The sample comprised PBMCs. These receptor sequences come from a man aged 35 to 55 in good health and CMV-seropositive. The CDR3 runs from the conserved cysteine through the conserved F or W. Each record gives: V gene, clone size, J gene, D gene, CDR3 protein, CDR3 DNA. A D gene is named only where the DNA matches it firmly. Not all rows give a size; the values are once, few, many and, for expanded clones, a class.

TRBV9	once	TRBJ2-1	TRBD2	CASSVDVHYGLAGVDEQFF	TGTGCCAGCAGCGTAGACGTTCATTACGGACTAGCGGGAGTCGATGAGCAGTTCTTC
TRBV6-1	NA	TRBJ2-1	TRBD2	CASSSLAGNEQFF	TGTGCCAGCAGTTCGCTAGCGGGAAATGAGCAGTTCTTC
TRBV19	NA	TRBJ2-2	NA	CASTLQGGTGELFF	TGTGCCAGTACCTTGCAGGGAGGCACCGGGGAGCTGTTTTTT
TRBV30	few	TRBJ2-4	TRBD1	CAWNRPGTGVAKNIQYF	TGTGCCTGGAATAGACCCGGGACAGGGGTAGCCAAAAACATTCAGTACTTC
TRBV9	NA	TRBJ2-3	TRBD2	CASSPRSAGEGDTQYF	TGTGCCAGCAGCCCTCGGTCTGCGGGGGAGGGAGATACGCAGTATTTT
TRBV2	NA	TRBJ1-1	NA	CASSLGTRTEAFF	TGTGCCAGCAGCCTAGGGACAAGGACTGAAGCTTTCTTT
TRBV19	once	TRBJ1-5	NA	CASTGYNQPQHF	TGTGCCAGTACAGGGTACAATCAGCCCCAGCATTTT
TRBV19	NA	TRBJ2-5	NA	CASSTLGTDQETQYF	TGTGCCAGTAGTACCCTCGGGACTGATCAAGAGACCCAGTACTTC
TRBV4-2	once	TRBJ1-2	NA	CASSQEAGQYYGYTF	TGTGCCAGCAGCCAAGAGGCAGGCCAATACTATGGCTACACCTTC
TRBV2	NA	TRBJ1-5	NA	CASSDSENQPQHF	TGTGCCAGCAGTGATTCCGAGAATCAGCCCCAGCATTTT
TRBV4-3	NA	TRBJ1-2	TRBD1	CASSPTQGVYYGYTF	TGCGCCAGCAGCCCTACACAGGGGGTCTACTATGGCTACACCTTC
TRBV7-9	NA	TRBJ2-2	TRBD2	CALGGGTGELFF	TGTGCCCTCGGGGGGGGCACCGGGGAGCTGTTTTTT
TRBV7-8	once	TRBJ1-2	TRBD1	CASSAGQGIANYGYTF	TGTGCCAGCAGCGCCGGACAGGGGATAGCTAACTATGGCTACACCTTC
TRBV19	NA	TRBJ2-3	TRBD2	CASRTSGSTDTQYF	TGTGCCAGTCGGACTAGCGGGAGCACAGATACGCAGTATTTT
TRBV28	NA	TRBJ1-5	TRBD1	CASSLQAGGYNNQPQHF	TGTGCCAGCAGTTTACAGGCAGGGGGTTATAACAATCAGCCCCAGCATTTT
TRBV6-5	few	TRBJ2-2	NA	CASSLFEGELFF	TGTGCCAGCAGTCTCTTTGAGGGGGAGCTGTTTTTT
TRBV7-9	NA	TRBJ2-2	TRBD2	CSSQFGTSGGNTGELFF	TGTTCCAGCCAATTTGGGACTAGCGGGGGGAACACCGGGGAGCTGTTTTTT
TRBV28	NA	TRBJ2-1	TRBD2	CASIAGGLSYNEQFF	TGTGCCAGCATAGCGGGAGGCCTCTCCTACAATGAGCAGTTCTTC
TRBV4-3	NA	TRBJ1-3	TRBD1	CASSQVINRGVSRNTIYF	TGCGCCAGCAGCCAGGTTATAAACAGGGGGGTCTCTAGAAACACCATATATTTT
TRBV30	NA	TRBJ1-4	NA	CATDSYNEKLFF	TGTGCAACGGACAGCTACAATGAAAAACTGTTTTTT